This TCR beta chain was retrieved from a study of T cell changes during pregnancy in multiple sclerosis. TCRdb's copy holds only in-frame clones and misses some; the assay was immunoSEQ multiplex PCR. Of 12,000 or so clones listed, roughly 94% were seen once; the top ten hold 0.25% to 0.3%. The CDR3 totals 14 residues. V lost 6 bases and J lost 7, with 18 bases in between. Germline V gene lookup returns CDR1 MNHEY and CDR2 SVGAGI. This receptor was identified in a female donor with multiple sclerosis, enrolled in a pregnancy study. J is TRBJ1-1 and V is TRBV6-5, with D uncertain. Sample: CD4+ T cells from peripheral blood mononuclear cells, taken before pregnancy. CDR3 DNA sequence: TGTGCCAGCAGGACCCTCGGTAGGACTCTTGAAGCTTTCTTT. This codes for CASRTLGRTLEAFF.